This is a list of T cell receptor beta chains from one sample in a study of T cell changes during pregnancy in multiple sclerosis. The data were produced by immunoSEQ multiplex PCR, yet TCRdb's version contains in-frame clones alone and is incomplete. The data contain 65,000 to 75,000 clones, roughly 92% of them singletons. This sample comprised CD8+ T cells from peripheral blood mononuclear cells, obtained in the third trimester of pregnancy. Every receptor here comes from a female donor in good health, enrolled as a control in a pregnancy study. Each CDR3 is given with its conserved first and last residue. Each record gives: CDR3 protein, CDR3 DNA, V gene, clone size, J gene, D gene. D genes are given only for firm matches. Rows may omit the clone size; those that give it use once, few, many or a size class.

CDR3: CAWGEGTGLNQPQHF; DNA: TGTGCCTGGGGGGAAGGGACAGGCTTAAATCAGCCCCAGCATTTT; V: TRBV30; size: -; J: TRBJ1-5; D: TRBD1
CDR3: CASSLGGSYEQYF; DNA: TGTGCCAGCAGTTTAGGCGGTTCCTACGAGCAGTACTTC; V: TRBV27; size: -; J: TRBJ2-7; D: -
CDR3: CASRTGLEGFEAFF; DNA: TGTGCCAGCAGAACAGGGTTAGAAGGCTTTGAAGCTTTCTTT; V: TRBV6-6; size: -; J: TRBJ1-1; D: -
CDR3: CASSPGQYEQYF; DNA: TGTGCCAGCAGCCCGGGACAGTACGAGCAGTACTTC; V: TRBV7-8; size: -; J: TRBJ2-7; D: TRBD1
CDR3: CASSLDKNTEAFF; DNA: TGTGCCAGCAGCTTGGACAAGAACACTGAAGCTTTCTTT; V: TRBV7-2; size: once; J: TRBJ1-1; D: -
CDR3: CASSPASGMVHSYEQYF; DNA: TGTGCCAGCAGCCCGGCCTCCGGGATGGTTCACTCCTACGAGCAGTACTTC; V: TRBV14; size: -; J: TRBJ2-7; D: -
CDR3: CASMQGTDTQYF; DNA: TGTGCCAGCATGCAGGGAACAGATACGCAGTATTTT; V: TRBV6-7; size: -; J: TRBJ2-3; D: -
CDR3: CASSLNGLAGPNNEQFF; DNA: TGCGCCAGCAGCTTGAATGGTCTAGCGGGGCCCAACAATGAGCAGTTCTTC; V: TRBV5-1; size: -; J: TRBJ2-1; D: TRBD2
CDR3: CASSLGQGGYGYTF; DNA: TGTGCCAGCAGCTTAGGACAGGGGGGCTATGGCTACACCTTC; V: TRBV13; size: -; J: TRBJ1-2; D: TRBD1
CDR3: CASSLSGGHYGYTF; DNA: TGTGCCAGCAGTTTGAGCGGCGGACACTATGGCTACACCTTC; V: TRBV27; size: once; J: TRBJ1-2; D: -
CDR3: CSVGGDEQYF; DNA: TGCAGCGTGGGAGGGGACGAGCAGTACTTC; V: TRBV29-1; size: -; J: TRBJ2-7; D: TRBD2
CDR3: CASSKGVVYEQYF; DNA: TGTGCCAGCAGCAAAGGAGTCGTCTACGAGCAGTACTTC; V: TRBV7-9; size: -; J: TRBJ2-7; D: -
CDR3: CASSVDTVKYTEAFF; DNA: TGTGCCAGCAGCGTAGATACAGTAAAGTACACTGAAGCTTTCTTT; V: TRBV9; size: -; J: TRBJ1-1; D: -
CDR3: CASSPNRRTGVESSYNSPLHF; DNA: TGTGCCAGCAGTCCCAATCGACGGACAGGGGTGGAGAGCTCCTATAATTCACCCCTCCACTTT; V: TRBV27; size: once; J: TRBJ1-6; D: TRBD1
CDR3: CASSSPGSTDTQYF; DNA: TGTGCCAGCAGCTCCCCCGGGAGTACAGATACGCAGTATTTT; V: TRBV11-2; size: -; J: TRBJ2-3; D: -
CDR3: CASSRGTGISYEQYF; DNA: TGTGCCAGCAGCAGAGGGACAGGGATTTCCTACGAGCAGTACTTC; V: TRBV7-6; size: -; J: TRBJ2-7; D: TRBD1
CDR3: CASSPYRGTEAFF; DNA: TGTGCCAGCAGCCCCTACAGGGGAACTGAAGCTTTCTTT; V: TRBV9; size: -; J: TRBJ1-1; D: TRBD1
CDR3: CASRPGGREEQFF; DNA: TGTGCCAGCAGACCGGGGGGCCGGGAAGAGCAGTTCTTC; V: TRBV9; size: -; J: TRBJ2-1; D: -